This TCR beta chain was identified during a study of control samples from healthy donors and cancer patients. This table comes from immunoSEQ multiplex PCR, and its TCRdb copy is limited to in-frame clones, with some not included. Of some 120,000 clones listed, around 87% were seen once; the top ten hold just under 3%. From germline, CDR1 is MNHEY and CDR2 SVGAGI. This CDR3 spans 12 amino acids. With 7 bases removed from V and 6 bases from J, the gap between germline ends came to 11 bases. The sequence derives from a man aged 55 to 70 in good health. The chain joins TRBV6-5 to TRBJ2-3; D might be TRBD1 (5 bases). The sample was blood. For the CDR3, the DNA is TGTGCCAGCAAAAGCCCAGGGGATACGCAGTATTTT. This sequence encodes CASKSPGDTQYF.